This T cell receptor (beta chain) was captured by sequencing in a study of blood T cell repertoires in COVID-19. TCRdb keeps only in-frame clones here, not all; method: immunoSEQ multiplex PCR. The sample lists about 190,000 clones, approximately 78% occurring once. Trimming took off 5 bases at V and 12 bases at J, with 17 bases between the two ends. This CDR3 has 13 amino acids. The sample consisted of peripheral blood. The V gene is TRBV12-3 or TRBV12-4, the J gene TRBJ2-1; D perhaps matches TRBD2 (5 bases). The receptor comes from a woman aged 80 or over with COVID-19, enrolled during active disease. DNA of the CDR3: TGTGCCAGCAGTATTCCGGGAACTCCCTTGCAGTTCTTC. The encoded protein is CASSIPGTPLQFF.